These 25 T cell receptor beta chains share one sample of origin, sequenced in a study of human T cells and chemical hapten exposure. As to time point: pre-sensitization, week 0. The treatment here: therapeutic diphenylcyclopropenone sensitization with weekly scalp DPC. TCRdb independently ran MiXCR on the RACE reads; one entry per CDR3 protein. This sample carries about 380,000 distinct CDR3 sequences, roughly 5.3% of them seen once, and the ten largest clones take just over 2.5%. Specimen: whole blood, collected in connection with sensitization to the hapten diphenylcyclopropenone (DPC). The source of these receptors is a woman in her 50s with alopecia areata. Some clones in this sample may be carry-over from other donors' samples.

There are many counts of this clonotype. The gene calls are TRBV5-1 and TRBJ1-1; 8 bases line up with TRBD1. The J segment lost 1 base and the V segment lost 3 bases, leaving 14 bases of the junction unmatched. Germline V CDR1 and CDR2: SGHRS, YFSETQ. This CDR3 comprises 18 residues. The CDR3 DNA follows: TGCGCCAGCAGCTCGGAACTGTGGGACAGGAGACAGAACACTGAAGCTTTCTTT. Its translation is CASSSELWDRRQNTEAFF.

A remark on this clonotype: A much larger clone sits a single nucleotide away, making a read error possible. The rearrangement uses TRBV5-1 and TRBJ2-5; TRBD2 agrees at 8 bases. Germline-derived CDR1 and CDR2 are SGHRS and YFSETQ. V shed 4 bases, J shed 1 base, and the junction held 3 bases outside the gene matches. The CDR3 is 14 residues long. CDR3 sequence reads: CASSPTSAQETQYF. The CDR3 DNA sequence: TGCGCCAGCAGCCCGACTAGCGCCCAAGAGACCCAGTACTTC. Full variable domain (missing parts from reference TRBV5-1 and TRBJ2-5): KAGVTQTPRYLIKTRGQQVTLSCSPISGHRSVSWYQQTPGQGLQFLFEYFSETQRNKGNFPGRFSGRQFSNSRSEMNVSTLELGDSALYLCASSPTSAQETQYFGPGTRLLVL.

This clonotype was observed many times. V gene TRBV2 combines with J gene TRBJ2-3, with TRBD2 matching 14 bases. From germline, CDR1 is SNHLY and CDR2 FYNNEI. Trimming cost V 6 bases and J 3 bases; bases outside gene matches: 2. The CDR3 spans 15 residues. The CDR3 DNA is TGTGCCAGCAGCGGGACTAGCGGGAGAACAGATACGCAGTATTTT. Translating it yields CASSGTSGRTDTQYF.

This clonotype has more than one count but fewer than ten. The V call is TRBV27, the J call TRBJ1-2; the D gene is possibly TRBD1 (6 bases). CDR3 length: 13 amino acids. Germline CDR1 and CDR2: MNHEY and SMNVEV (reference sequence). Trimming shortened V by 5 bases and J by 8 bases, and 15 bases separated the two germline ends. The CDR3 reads CASSRTADLGYTF. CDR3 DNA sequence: TGTGCCAGCAGTCGGACAGCCGACTTGGGCTACACCTTC.

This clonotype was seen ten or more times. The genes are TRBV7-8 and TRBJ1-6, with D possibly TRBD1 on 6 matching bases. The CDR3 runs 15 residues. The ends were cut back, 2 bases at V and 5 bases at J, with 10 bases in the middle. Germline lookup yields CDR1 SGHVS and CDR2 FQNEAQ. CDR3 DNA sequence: TGTGCCAGCAGCTTATCGGGACATCATAATTCACCCCTCCACTTT. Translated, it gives CASSLSGHHNSPLHF. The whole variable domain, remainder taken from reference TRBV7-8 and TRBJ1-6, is GAGVSQSPRYKVAKRGQDVALRCDPISGHVSLFWYQQALGQGPEFLTYFQNEAQLDKSGLPSDRFFAERPEGSVSTLKIQRTQQEDSAVYLCASSLSGHHNSPLHFGNGTRLTVT.

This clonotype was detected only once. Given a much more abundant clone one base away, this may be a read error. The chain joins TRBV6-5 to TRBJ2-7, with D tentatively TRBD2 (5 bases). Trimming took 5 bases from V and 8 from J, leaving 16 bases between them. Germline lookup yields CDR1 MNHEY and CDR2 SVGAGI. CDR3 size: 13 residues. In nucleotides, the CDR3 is TGTGCCAGCAGTCTGCTTTGGTCGGGGAAGCAGTACTTC. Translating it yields CASSLLWSGKQYF.

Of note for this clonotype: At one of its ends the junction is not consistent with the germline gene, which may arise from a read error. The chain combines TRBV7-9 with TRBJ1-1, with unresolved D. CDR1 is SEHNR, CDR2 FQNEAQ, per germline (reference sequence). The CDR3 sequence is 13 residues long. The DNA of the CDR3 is TGTGCCAGCAGCTTAGGGGAATACACTGAAGCTTCCTTT. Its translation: CASSLGEYTEASF. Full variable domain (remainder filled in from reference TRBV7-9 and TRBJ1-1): DTGVSQNPRHKITKRGQNVTFRCDPISEHNRLYWYRQTLGQGPEFLTYFQNEAQLEKSRLLSDRFSAERPKGSFSTLEIQRTEQGDSAMYLCASSLGEYTEASFGQGTRLTVV.

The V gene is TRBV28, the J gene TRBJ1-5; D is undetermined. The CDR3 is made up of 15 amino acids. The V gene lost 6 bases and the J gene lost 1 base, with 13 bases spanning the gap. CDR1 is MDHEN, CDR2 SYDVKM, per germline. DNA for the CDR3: TGTGCCAGCAGCGTAGCCTTAGGGAGCAATCAGCCCCAGCATTTT. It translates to CASSVALGSNQPQHF.

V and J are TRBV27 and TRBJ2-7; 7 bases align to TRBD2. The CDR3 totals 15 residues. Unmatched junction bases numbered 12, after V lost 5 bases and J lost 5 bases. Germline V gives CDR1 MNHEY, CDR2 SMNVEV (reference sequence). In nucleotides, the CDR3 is TGTGCCAGCAGTACTTGGACTAGAAAGGGGCACGAGCAGTACTTC. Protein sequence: CASSTWTRKGHEQYF.

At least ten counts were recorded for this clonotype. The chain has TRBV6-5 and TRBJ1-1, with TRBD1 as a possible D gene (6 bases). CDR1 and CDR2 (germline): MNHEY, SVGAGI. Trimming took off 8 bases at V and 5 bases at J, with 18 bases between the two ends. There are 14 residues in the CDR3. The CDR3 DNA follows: TGTGCCAGCTGTAGGGTGCCGGGGGCGACTGAAGCTTTCTTT. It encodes CASCRVPGATEAFF.

The CDR3: CASSLVTEKLFF. CDR3 sequence (DNA): TGTGCCAGCAGCTTAGTAACAGAAAAACTGTTTTTT. The rearrangement links TRBV7-2 to TRBJ1-4; D not resolved. V was cut by 1 base and J by 8 bases, with 5 bases left in between. There are 12 residues in the CDR3. Germline V gene lookup returns CDR1 SGHTA and CDR2 FQGNSA.

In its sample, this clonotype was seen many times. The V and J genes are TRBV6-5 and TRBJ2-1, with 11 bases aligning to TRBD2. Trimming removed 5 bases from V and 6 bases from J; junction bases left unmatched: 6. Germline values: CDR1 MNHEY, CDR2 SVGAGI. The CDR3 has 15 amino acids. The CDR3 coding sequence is TGTGCCAGCAGTCAGACCCTAGCGGGGGGCAATGAGCAGTTCTTC. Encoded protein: CASSQTLAGGNEQFF.

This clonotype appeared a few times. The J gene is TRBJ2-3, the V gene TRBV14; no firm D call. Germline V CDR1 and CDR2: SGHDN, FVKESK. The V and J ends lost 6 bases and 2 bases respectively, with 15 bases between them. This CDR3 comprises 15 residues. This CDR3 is CASRSQSAHTDTQYF. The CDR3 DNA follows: TGTGCCAGCAGATCCCAGTCGGCCCACACAGATACGCAGTATTTT.

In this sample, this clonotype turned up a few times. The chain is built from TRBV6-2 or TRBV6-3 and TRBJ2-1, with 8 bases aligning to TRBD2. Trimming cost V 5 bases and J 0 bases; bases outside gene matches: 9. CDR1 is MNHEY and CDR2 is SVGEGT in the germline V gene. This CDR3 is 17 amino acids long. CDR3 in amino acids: CASSLVLADSSYNEQFF. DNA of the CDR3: TGTGCCAGCAGTCTCGTACTAGCGGATAGCTCCTACAATGAGCAGTTCTTC.

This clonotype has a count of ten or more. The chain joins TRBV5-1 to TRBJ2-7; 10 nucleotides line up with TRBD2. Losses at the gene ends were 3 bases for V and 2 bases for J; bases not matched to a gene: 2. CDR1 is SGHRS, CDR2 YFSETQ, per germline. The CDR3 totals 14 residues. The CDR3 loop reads CASSSSGGAYEQYF. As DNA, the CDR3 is TGCGCCAGCAGCTCTAGCGGGGGAGCCTACGAGCAGTACTTC.

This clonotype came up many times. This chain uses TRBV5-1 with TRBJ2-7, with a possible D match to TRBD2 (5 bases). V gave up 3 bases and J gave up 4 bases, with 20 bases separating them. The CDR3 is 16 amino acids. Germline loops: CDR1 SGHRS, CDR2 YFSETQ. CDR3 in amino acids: CASSSLDWIGGYEQYF. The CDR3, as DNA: TGCGCCAGCAGCTCCTTGGACTGGATTGGAGGTTACGAGCAGTACTTC.

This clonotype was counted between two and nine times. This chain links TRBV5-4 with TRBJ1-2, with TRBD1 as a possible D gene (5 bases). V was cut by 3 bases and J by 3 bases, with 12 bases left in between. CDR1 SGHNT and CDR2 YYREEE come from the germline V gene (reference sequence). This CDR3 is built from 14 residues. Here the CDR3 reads CASSSLTTDYGYTF. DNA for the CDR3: TGTGCCAGCAGCTCACTTACGACAGACTATGGCTACACCTTC.

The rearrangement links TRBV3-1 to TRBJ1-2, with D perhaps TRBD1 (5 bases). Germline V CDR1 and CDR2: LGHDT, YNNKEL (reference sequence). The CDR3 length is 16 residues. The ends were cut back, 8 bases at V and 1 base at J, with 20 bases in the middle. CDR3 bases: TGTGCCAGCGGGTATTCCGGACAACAGAGTAACTATGGCTACACCTTC. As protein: CASGYSGQQSNYGYTF.

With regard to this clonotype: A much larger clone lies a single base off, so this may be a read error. CDR3 amino acids: CASRPLGSATDTQYF. CDR3 coding DNA: TGTGCCAGCAGACCCCTGGGGTCAGCGACAGATACGCAGTATTTT. The chain has TRBV6-1 and TRBJ2-3; D remains unclear. The germline gives CDR1 MNHNS, CDR2 SASEGT. The CDR3 runs 15 residues. The ends were cut back, 6 bases at V and 3 bases at J, with 16 bases in the middle.

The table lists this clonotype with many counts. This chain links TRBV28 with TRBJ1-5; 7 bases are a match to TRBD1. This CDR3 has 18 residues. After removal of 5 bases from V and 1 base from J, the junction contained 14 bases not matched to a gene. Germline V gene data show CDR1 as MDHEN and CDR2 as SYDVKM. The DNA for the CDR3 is TGTGCCAGCAGTACCACGACAGGGTGGGATGGAAGCAATCAGCCCCAGCATTTT. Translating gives CASSTTTGWDGSNQPQHF.

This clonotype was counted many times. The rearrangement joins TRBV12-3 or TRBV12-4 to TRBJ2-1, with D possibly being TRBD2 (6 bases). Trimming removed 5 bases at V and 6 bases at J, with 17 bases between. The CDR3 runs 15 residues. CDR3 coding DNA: TGTGCCAGCAGTACTCGACTAGTGGGTGGCAATGAGCAGTTCTTC. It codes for CASSTRLVGGNEQFF.

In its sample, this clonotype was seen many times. The CDR3 sequence is CASSFGGNEQYF. CDR3 nucleotide sequence: TGTGCCAGCAGTTTCGGGGGGAACGAGCAGTACTTC. The chain combines TRBV12-3 or TRBV12-4 with TRBJ2-7, with 7 bases aligning to TRBD2. The junction had 1 base not matched to a gene; V was cut back by 3 bases and J by 5 bases. The CDR3 consists of 12 residues.

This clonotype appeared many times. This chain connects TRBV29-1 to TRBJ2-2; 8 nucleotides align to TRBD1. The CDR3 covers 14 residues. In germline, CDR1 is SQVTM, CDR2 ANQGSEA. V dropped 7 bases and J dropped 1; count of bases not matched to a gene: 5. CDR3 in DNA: TGCAGCGCAGGGGGCCCGGGGAACACCGGGGAGCTGTTTTTT. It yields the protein CSAGGPGNTGELFF.

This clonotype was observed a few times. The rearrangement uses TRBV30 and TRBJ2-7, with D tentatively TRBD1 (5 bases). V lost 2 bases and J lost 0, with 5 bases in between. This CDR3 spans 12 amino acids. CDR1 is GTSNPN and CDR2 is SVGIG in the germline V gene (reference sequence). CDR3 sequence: CAWSQGSYEQYF. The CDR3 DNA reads TGTGCCTGGAGTCAGGGCTCCTACGAGCAGTACTTC.

The CDR3: CAWTSPGEETQYF. CDR3 nucleotides: TGTGCCTGGACTTCTCCCGGCGAGGAGACCCAGTACTTC. J is TRBJ2-5 and V is TRBV30, with D hard to call. V was cut by 4 bases and J by 5 bases, with 14 bases left in between. This CDR3 is built from 13 residues. Looked up from germline, CDR1 is GTSNPN and CDR2 is SVGIG (reference sequence). The full variable domain, in which reference TRBV30 and TRBJ2-5 provide the parts outside the CDR3, is SQTIHQWPATLVQPVGSPLSLECTVEGTSNPNLYWYRQAAGRGLQLLFYSVGIGQISSEVPQNLSASRPQDRQFILSSKKLLLSDSGFYLCAWTSPGEETQYFGPGTRLLVL.